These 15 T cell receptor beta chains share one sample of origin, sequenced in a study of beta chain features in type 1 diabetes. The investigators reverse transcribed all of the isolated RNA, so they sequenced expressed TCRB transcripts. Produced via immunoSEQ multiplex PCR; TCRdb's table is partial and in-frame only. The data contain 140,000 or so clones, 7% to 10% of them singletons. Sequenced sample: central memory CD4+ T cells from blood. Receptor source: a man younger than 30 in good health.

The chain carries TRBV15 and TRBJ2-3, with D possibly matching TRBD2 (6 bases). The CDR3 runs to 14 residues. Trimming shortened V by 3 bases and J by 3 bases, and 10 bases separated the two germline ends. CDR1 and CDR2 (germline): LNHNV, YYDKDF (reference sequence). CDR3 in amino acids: CATSRGAGTDTQYF. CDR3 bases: TGTGCCACCAGCAGGGGTGCGGGGACAGATACGCAGTATTTT.

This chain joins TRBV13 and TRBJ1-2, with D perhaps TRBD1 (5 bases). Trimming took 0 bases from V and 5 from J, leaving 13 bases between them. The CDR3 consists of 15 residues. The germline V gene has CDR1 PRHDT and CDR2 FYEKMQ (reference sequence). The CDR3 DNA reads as TGTGCCAGCAGCTTAGGAGGGGCGGGGCATTATGGCTACACCTTC. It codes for CASSLGGAGHYGYTF.

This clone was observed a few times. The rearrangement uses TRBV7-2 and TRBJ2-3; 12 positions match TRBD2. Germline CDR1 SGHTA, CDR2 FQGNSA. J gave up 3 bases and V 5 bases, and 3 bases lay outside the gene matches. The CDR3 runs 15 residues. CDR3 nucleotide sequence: TGTGCCAGCAGCCAGACTAGCGGGGGTACAGATACGCAGTATTTT. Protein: CASSQTSGGTDTQYF.

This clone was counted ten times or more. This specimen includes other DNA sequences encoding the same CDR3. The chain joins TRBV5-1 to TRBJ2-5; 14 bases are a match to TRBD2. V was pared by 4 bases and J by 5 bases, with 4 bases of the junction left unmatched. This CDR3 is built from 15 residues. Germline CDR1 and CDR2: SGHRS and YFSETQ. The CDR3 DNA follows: TGCGCCAGCAGCGGACTAGCGGGGGGCAGTGAGACCCAGTACTTC. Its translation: CASSGLAGGSETQYF.

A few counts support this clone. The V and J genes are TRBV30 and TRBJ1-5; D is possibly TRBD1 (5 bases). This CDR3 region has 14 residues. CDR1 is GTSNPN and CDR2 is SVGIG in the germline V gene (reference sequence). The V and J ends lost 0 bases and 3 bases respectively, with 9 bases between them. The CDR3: CAWSVVDINQPQHF. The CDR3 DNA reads TGTGCCTGGAGTGTGGTGGACATCAATCAGCCCCAGCATTTT.

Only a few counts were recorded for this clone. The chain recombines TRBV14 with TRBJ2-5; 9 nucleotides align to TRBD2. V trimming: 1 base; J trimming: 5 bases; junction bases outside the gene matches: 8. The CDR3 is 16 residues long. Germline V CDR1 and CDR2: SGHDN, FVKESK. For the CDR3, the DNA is TGTGCCAGCAGCCAAGGGCCGCGGGGGGGCCGCGAGACCCAGTACTTC. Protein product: CASSQGPRGGRETQYF.

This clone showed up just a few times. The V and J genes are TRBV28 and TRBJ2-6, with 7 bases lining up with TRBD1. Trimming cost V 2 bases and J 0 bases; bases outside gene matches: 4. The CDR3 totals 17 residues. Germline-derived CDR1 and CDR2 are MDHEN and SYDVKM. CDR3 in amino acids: CASSLGTAVSGANVLTF. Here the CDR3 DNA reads TGTGCCAGCAGTTTAGGGACAGCCGTCTCTGGGGCCAACGTCCTGACTTTC.

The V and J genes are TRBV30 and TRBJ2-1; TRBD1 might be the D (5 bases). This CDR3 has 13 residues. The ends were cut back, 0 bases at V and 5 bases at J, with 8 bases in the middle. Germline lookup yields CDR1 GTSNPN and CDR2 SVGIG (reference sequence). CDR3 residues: CAWSVDSDNEQFF. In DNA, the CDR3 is TGTGCCTGGAGTGTCGACAGCGACAATGAGCAGTTCTTC.

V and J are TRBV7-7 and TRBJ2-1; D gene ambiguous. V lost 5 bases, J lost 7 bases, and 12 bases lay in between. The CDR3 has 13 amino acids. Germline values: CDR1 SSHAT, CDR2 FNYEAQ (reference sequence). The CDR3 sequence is CASSLDGVNEQFF. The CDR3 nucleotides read TGTGCCAGCAGCCTAGACGGTGTTAATGAGCAGTTCTTC.

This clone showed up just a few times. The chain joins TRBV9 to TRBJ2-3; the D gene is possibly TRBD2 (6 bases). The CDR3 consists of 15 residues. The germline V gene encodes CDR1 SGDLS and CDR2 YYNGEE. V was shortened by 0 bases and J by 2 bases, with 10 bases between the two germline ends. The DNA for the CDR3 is TGTGCCAGCAGCGTAGTGGGGGGAATCACAGATACGCAGTATTTT. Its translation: CASSVVGGITDTQYF.

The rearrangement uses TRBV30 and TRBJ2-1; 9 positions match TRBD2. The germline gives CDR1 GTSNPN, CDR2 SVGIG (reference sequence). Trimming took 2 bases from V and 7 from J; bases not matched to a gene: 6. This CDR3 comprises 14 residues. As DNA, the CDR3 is TGTGCCTGGAGTCGCGGGGGGGCAGGGAATGAGCAGTTCTTC. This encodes CAWSRGGAGNEQFF.

The CDR3 coding sequence is TGCGCCAGCAGCCCGGGACAGGGAGGAGGTCAGCCCCAGCATTTT. Its protein product is CASSPGQGGGQPQHF. The rearrangement links TRBV4-3 to TRBJ1-5, with 9 bases aligning to TRBD1. The CDR3 spans 15 residues. Germline V lookup: CDR1 LGHNA, CDR2 YSLEER. Trimming removed 4 bases from V and 6 bases from J; junction bases left unmatched: 7.

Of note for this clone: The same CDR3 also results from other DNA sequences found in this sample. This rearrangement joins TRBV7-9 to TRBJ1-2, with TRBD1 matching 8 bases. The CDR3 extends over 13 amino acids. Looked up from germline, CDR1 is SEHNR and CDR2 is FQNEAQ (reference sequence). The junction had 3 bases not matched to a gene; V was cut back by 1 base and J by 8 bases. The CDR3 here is CASSLGGQGGYTF. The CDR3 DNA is TGTGCCAGCAGCTTAGGTGGACAGGGAGGCTACACCTTC.

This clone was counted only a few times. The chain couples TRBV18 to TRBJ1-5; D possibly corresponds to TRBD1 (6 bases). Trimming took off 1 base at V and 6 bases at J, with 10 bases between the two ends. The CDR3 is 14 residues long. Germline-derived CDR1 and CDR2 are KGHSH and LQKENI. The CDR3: CASSPLQGGQPQHF. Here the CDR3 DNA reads TGTGCCAGCTCACCACTACAGGGCGGTCAGCCCCAGCATTTT.

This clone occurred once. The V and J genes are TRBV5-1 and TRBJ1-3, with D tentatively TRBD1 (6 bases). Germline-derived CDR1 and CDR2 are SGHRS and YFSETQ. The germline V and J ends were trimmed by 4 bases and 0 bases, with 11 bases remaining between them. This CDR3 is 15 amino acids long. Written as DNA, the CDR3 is TGCGCCAGCAGCCCGACAGGCCTCTCTGGAAACACCATATATTTT. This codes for CASSPTGLSGNTIYF. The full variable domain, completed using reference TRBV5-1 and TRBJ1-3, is KAGVTQTPRYLIKTRGQQVTLSCSPISGHRSVSWYQQTPGQGLQFLFEYFSETQRNKGNFPGRFSGRQFSNSRSEMNVSTLELGDSALYLCASSPTGLSGNTIYFGEGSWLTVV.